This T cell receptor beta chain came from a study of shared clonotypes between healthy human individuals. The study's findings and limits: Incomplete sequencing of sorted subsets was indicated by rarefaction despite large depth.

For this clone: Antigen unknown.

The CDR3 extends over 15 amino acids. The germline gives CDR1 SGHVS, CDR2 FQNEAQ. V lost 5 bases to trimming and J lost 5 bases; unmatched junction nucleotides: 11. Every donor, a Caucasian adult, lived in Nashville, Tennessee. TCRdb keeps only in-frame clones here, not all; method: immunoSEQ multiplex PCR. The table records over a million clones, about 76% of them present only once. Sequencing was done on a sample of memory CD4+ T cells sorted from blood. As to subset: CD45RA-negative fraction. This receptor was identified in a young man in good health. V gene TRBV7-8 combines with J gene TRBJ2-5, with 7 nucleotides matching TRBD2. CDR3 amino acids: CASSRTETSRETQYF. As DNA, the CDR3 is TGTGCCAGCAGCCGGACCGAGACTAGCCGGGAGACCCAGTACTTC.